This T cell receptor (beta chain) was identified during a study of T cell changes during pregnancy in multiple sclerosis. Assay: immunoSEQ multiplex PCR; the TCRdb copy retains only in-frame clones and omits some. In the table there are 100,000 or so clones, 75% to 95% of which are singletons. This CDR3 is 12 amino acids long. Trimming removed 4 bases from V and 8 bases from J; junction bases left unmatched: 2. The germline gives CDR1 SQVTM, CDR2 ANQGSEA. This clonotype was obtained from a female donor with multiple sclerosis, enrolled in a pregnancy study. The chain uses TRBV29-1 and TRBJ1-2, with 12 bases that match TRBD1. The specimen comprised peripheral blood, sampled in the second trimester of pregnancy. The CDR3 bases are TGCAGCGTTGGGGACAGGGGGCAAGGCTACACCTTC. This codes for CSVGDRGQGYTF.